This is a list of T cell receptor beta chains from one sample in a study of neurological immune-mediated disorders. TCRdb reanalysed the 5' RACE reads using MiXCR and keeps one entry per CDR3 protein. The repertoire has around 53,000 distinct CDR3 sequences, 4.2% of them found once; the top ten carry 2.5% to 3%. The sequencing sample was made of PBMCs. These receptors all stem from a man aged 50 or older with multiple sclerosis. The CDR3 runs from the conserved cysteine through the conserved F or W. A D gene is named only where the DNA matches it firmly. Not all rows give a size; the values are once, few, many and, for expanded clones, a class.

d_call: TRBD1
clone_size: many
j_call: TRBJ2-4
v_call: TRBV28
cdr3_nt: TGTGCCAGCAGCTGGGGGACAGCTGAAAACATTCAGTACTTC
cdr3_aa: CASSWGTAENIQYF

d_call: NA
clone_size: many
j_call: TRBJ2-1
v_call: TRBV28
cdr3_nt: TGTGCCAGCAGTTTACCGAGGGGCTCCTCCTACAATGAGCAGTTCTTC
cdr3_aa: CASSLPRGSSYNEQFF

d_call: TRBD2
clone_size: NA
j_call: TRBJ2-1
v_call: TRBV7-9
cdr3_nt: TGTGCCAGCAGCTCGAGACTAGCGGGAGGGCCAAGTAATGAGCAGTTCTTC
cdr3_aa: CASSSRLAGGPSNEQFF

d_call: NA
clone_size: many
j_call: TRBJ2-7
v_call: TRBV28
cdr3_nt: TGTGCCAGCAGTTTGATGGTCAGGGGCTACGAGCAGTACTTC
cdr3_aa: CASSLMVRGYEQYF

d_call: NA
clone_size: many
j_call: TRBJ1-2
v_call: TRBV25-1
cdr3_nt: TGTGCCAGCAGGGGGGCCTATGGCTACACCTTC
cdr3_aa: CASRGAYGYTF

d_call: NA
clone_size: many
j_call: TRBJ2-6
v_call: TRBV4-2
cdr3_nt: TGTGCCAGCAGCCAAGACCGGGGAAGGGGCTCTGGGGCCAACGTCCTGACTTTC
cdr3_aa: CASSQDRGRGSGANVLTF

d_call: NA
clone_size: many
j_call: TRBJ2-6
v_call: TRBV20-1
cdr3_nt: TGCAGTGCTAATCGCCCCGGTTTGGGGACAACAAGCTCTGGGGCCAACGTCCTGACTTTC
cdr3_aa: CSANRPGLGTTSSGANVLTF

d_call: TRBD2
clone_size: many
j_call: TRBJ2-1
v_call: TRBV4-1
cdr3_nt: TGCGCCAGCAGGCAGAATCTAGCGGGGGGCTACAATGAGCAGTTCTTC
cdr3_aa: CASRQNLAGGYNEQFF

d_call: NA
clone_size: many
j_call: TRBJ1-5
v_call: TRBV2
cdr3_nt: TGTGCCAGCAGTTCCGAGGAACCCCAGCATTTT
cdr3_aa: CASSSEEPQHF

d_call: TRBD2
clone_size: few
j_call: TRBJ2-4
v_call: TRBV5-1
cdr3_nt: TGCGCCACTCGACTAGCGGGGGCCTCTCCCGGCATTCAGTACTTC
cdr3_aa: CATRLAGASPGIQYF

d_call: NA
clone_size: NA
j_call: TRBJ2-7
v_call: TRBV6-5
cdr3_nt: TGTGCCAGCAGTGGCTCTAGCGAGGTCTCCTACGAGCAGTACTTC
cdr3_aa: CASSGSSEVSYEQYF

d_call: NA
clone_size: many
j_call: TRBJ2-3
v_call: TRBV12-3/TRBV12-4
cdr3_nt: TGTGCCAGCAGTTTACTAGATACGCAGTATTTT
cdr3_aa: CASSLLDTQYF

d_call: TRBD1
clone_size: many
j_call: TRBJ2-2
v_call: TRBV5-1
cdr3_nt: TGCGCCAGCAGCAACCCCAGGGGGCCATCCCCCCGACGCGCCGGGGAGCTGTTTTTT
cdr3_aa: CASSNPRGPSPRRAGELFF

d_call: TRBD1
clone_size: many
j_call: TRBJ2-2
v_call: TRBV20-1
cdr3_nt: TGCAGTGCTATCCGACAGGGATTAGGCGGGGAGCTGTTTTTT
cdr3_aa: CSAIRQGLGGELFF

d_call: NA
clone_size: few
j_call: TRBJ1-4
v_call: TRBV12-3/TRBV12-4
cdr3_nt: TGTGCCAGCAGTTTAGCACTGGGGAAGAGGGGACTGTTTTTT
cdr3_aa: CASSLALGKRGLFF

d_call: TRBD1
clone_size: few
j_call: TRBJ2-5
v_call: TRBV6-9
cdr3_nt: TGTGCCAGCAGGCGGGACAGGCTTTTCCAAGAGACCCAGTACTTC
cdr3_aa: CASRRDRLFQETQYF

d_call: NA
clone_size: many
j_call: TRBJ2-1
v_call: TRBV11-3
cdr3_nt: TGTGCCAGCAGCTCCGCCCGGGTGCAGTTCTTC
cdr3_aa: CASSSARVQFF

d_call: TRBD2
clone_size: many
j_call: TRBJ2-7
v_call: TRBV4-1
cdr3_nt: TGCGCCAGCAGCCAAGATCCCCCTGGTGGTAGCGGGAGCTACGAGCAGTACTTC
cdr3_aa: CASSQDPPGGSGSYEQYF

d_call: NA
clone_size: many
j_call: TRBJ2-7
v_call: TRBV11-3
cdr3_nt: TGTGCCAGCAGCTCCACCTGGCAGGCGGGTTACGAGCAGTACTTC
cdr3_aa: CASSSTWQAGYEQYF

d_call: NA
clone_size: many
j_call: TRBJ2-1
v_call: TRBV7-9
cdr3_nt: TGTGCCAGCAGCTTTGCAGGCCCCTACAATGAGCAGTTCTTC
cdr3_aa: CASSFAGPYNEQFF

d_call: TRBD2
clone_size: few
j_call: TRBJ2-1
v_call: TRBV5-1
cdr3_nt: TGCGCCAGCAGCTTGCTAGCGGGAAATGAGCAGTTCTTC
cdr3_aa: CASSLLAGNEQFF

d_call: NA
clone_size: few
j_call: TRBJ2-1
v_call: TRBV28
cdr3_nt: TGTGCCAGCAGCCCCCCGGACAGCCACAATGAGCAGTTCTTC
cdr3_aa: CASSPPDSHNEQFF